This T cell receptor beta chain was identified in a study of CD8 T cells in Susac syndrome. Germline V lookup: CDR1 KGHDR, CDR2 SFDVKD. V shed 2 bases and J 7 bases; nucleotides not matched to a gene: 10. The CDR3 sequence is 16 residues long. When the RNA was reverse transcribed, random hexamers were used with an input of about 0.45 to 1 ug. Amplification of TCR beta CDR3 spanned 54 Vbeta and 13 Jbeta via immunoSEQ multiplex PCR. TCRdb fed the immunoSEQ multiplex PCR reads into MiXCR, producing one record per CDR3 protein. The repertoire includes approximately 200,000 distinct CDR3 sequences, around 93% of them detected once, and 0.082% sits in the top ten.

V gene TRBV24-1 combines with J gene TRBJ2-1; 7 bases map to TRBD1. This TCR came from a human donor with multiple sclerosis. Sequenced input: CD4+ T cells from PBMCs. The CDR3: CATSDSLTGVGNEQFF. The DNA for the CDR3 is TGTGCCACCAGTGATTCCCTCACAGGGGTCGGGAATGAGCAGTTCTTC.